Presented here are 9 T cell receptor beta chains from one specimen sequenced in a study of blood T cell repertoires in COVID-19. Data came from immunoSEQ multiplex PCR; TCRdb stores just in-frame clones and leaves some out. The sample consists of tens of thousands of clones, approximately 90% of them appearing once. Sequenced material: peripheral blood. These receptors were taken from a man in his 70s with active or convalescent COVID-19.

The gene calls are TRBV10-3 and TRBJ1-6, with a possible D match to TRBD1 (6 bases). This CDR3 is 15 amino acids long. The germline V and J ends were trimmed by 0 bases and 8 bases, with 11 bases remaining between them. Germline V gene sequence: CDR1 ENHRY, CDR2 SYGVKD. The CDR3 loop is CAISESNGQHSPLHF. In nucleotides, the CDR3 is TGTGCCATCAGTGAGTCAAACGGACAGCATTCACCCCTCCACTTT.

CDR3 DNA sequence: TGTGCCAGCAGTACACGGGACAGCGGCTACACCTTC. Residues: CASSTRDSGYTF. The chain combines TRBV12-3 or TRBV12-4 with TRBJ1-2; 7 positions match TRBD1. There are 12 residues in the CDR3. With V trimmed by 5 bases and J by 8 bases, 5 bases remained unmatched.

This clone turned up a few times. V and J are TRBV7-9 and TRBJ1-2, with 9 bases matching TRBD1. The CDR3 loop spans 14 amino acids. The trim removed 5 bases at V and 13 bases at J, leaving 14 bases unmatched. Germline CDR1 and CDR2: SEHNR and FQNEAQ (reference sequence). The CDR3 nucleotides are TGTGCCAGCAGCCCTCTTCGGACAGGGGAAAAGCTCACCTTC. Its protein is CASSPLRTGEKLTF.

The chain joins TRBV12-3 or TRBV12-4 to TRBJ1-2; D is unresolved. CDR3 length: 12 residues. Trimming removed 3 bases at V and 8 bases at J, with 10 bases between. The CDR3 DNA sequence: TGTGCCAGCAGTTTGCACCCTGCGGGCTACACCTTC. It specifies CASSLHPAGYTF.

This clone was seen once. V is TRBV6-5 and J is TRBJ1-5; 7 positions agree with TRBD1. This CDR3 spans 14 amino acids. Germline V CDR1 and CDR2: MNHEY, SVGAGI. Trimming at V came to 6 bases and at J to 2 bases, leaving 4 bases not matched to a gene. CDR3 protein: CASRRGTGNQPQHF. In nucleotides, the CDR3 is TGTGCCAGCAGACGAGGGACAGGCAATCAGCCCCAGCATTTT.

The chain is built from TRBV19 and TRBJ1-6; 7 positions agree with TRBD1. This CDR3 has 15 residues. Losses at the gene ends were 5 bases for V and 7 bases for J; bases not matched to a gene: 8. CDR1 LNHDA and CDR2 SQIVND come from the germline V gene (reference sequence). CDR3 residues: CASSPRQGGNSPLHF. The CDR3 bases are TGTGCCAGTAGTCCTCGACAGGGAGGCAATTCACCCCTCCACTTT.

This sequence joins TRBV6-6 and TRBJ2-7, with TRBD1 matching over 8 bases. The CDR3 is 14 amino acids. V was clipped by 7 bases and J by 0 bases; unmatched bases: 5. The V gene's germline CDR1 is MNHNY and CDR2 SVGAGI (reference sequence). The CDR3, as DNA: TGTGCCAGCACCGCGACAGGGGCCTCCTACGAGCAGTACTTC. As protein: CASTATGASYEQYF.

The gene calls are TRBV7-9 and TRBJ2-7; D is possibly TRBD1 (5 bases). V lost 5 bases to trimming and J lost 0 bases, with 11 bases between them. This CDR3 region has 14 residues. Germline values: CDR1 SEHNR, CDR2 FQNEAQ (reference sequence). The CDR3 loop reads CASSPTAPSYEQYF. The CDR3 bases are TGTGCCAGCAGCCCGACAGCGCCCTCCTACGAGCAGTACTTC.

The J gene is TRBJ1-2, the V gene TRBV27; possibly TRBD1 for D (5 bases). This CDR3 spans 14 amino acids. V was pared by 3 bases and J by 2 bases, with 10 bases between. The germline V gene encodes CDR1 MNHEY and CDR2 SMNVEV (reference sequence). The CDR3 bases are TGTGCCAGCAGTTTCGGGGGACTAAACTATGGCTACACCTTC. Translated, it gives CASSFGGLNYGYTF.